This is a list of T cell receptor beta chains from one sample in a study of metastatic and nonmetastatic thyroid tumors. TCRdb re-processed the PCR reads through MiXCR. The top ten hold around 5% of the sample, which has roughly 25,000 clones, around 13% seen once. Sample: blood. These receptors originate from a female donor with papillary thyroid cancer or a benign thyroid nodule (not recorded which). Some clones in this sample may be carry-over from other donors' samples. Each CDR3 is given without its conserved first and last residue.

V gene	J gene	CDR3 protein
TRBV5-6	TRBJ1-1	ASSFRPGNTEAF
TRBV25-1	TRBJ2-3	ASSDHSSGGSSDTQY
TRBV30	TRBJ2-7	AWSTQGGHYEQY
TRBV28	TRBJ1-5	ASSRDSWSNQPQH
TRBV6-6	TRBJ2-7	ASSYSGTPDGSYEQY
TRBV27	TRBJ2-3	ASKQVEYSTDTQY
TRBV14	TRBJ2-1	ASSKVGQGAFGEQF
TRBV28	TRBJ1-5	ASSFQPQH
TRBV7-2	TRBJ2-3	ASSTGLAGDTQY
TRBV6-1	TRBJ1-5	ASSDLPGGGQPQH
TRBV5-1	TRBJ2-3	ASSMGLQTDTQY
TRBV29-1	TRBJ2-3	SVDSSTDTQY
TRBV19	TRBJ1-1	ASSITGTSNTEAF
TRBV7-6	TRBJ2-1	ASSLSPLTSAYNEQF
TRBV7-8	TRBJ2-6	ASSRWSDFSGANVLT
TRBV7-9	TRBJ2-5	ASSLRGTSSRETQY
TRBV6-1	TRBJ2-2	ASSEAVPNTRELF
TRBV30	TRBJ2-3	AWGGGLTDTQY
TRBV4-2	TRBJ2-1	ASSRDSPRNNEQF
TRBV3-1	TRBJ1-2	ASSHPQGRNGYT
TRBV27	TRBJ2-1	ASSLSGGGNEQF
TRBV5-1	TRBJ2-1	ASSLEPLAGSSYNEQF
TRBV5-1	TRBJ2-1	ASSLTSGLDGEQF
TRBV5-6	TRBJ2-3	ASSSPDARTDTQY